A single T cell receptor (beta chain) is shown here with its context. The data were taken from a study of blood T cell repertoires in COVID-19. Study background: Samples representing acute and convalescent COVID-19 were sourced from the United States, Italy and Spain. T cells, B-cell-depleted T cells, or PBMCs provided the cDNA or gDNA that served as material.

In the authors' workflow: Estimation of nucleated cell counts was performed using reference gene primer amplification. Assay: immunoSEQ multiplex PCR; the TCRdb copy retains only in-frame clones and omits some. V, J and clone size reflect that table, while D and trimming were determined from the DNA. The sample lists fewer than 200,000 clones; 85% to 90% were seen once. The CDR3 extends over 17 amino acids. Looked up from germline, CDR1 is SGHVS and CDR2 is FQNEAQ. V was pared by 1 base and J by 9 bases, with 12 bases of the junction left unmatched. The receptor comes from a man aged 50 to 59 who had recovered from COVID-19. The sequenced material came from peripheral blood. This chain links TRBV7-8 with TRBJ2-1, with 10 nucleotides matching TRBD2. CDR3 DNA sequence: TGTGCCAGCAGCTTAGGAGCGGGGGGGGCTGTTGGGTTTGAGCAGTTCTTC. Protein sequence: CASSLGAGGAVGFEQFF.